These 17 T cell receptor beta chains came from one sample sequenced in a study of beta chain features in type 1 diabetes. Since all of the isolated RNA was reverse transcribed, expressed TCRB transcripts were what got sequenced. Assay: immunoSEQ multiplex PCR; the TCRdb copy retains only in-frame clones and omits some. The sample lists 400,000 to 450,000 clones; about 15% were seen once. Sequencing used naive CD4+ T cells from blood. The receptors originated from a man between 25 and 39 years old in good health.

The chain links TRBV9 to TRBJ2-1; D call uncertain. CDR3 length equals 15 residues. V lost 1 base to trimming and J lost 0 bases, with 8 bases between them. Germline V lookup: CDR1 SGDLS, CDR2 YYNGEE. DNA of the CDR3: TGTGCCAGCAGCGTATCCATCAGCTCCTACAATGAGCAGTTCTTC. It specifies CASSVSISSYNEQFF.

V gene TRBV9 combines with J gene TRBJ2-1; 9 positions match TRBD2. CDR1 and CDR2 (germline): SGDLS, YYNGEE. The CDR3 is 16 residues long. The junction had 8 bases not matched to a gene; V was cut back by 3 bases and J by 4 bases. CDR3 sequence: CASSGPTAGGYNEQFF. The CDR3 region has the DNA TGTGCCAGCAGCGGACCCACTGCGGGGGGGTACAATGAGCAGTTCTTC.

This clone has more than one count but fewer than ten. The CDR3 region has the DNA TGTGCCAGCAGCTTAGCCTTCGGATTCTACAATGAGCAGTTCTTC. The encoded protein is CASSLAFGFYNEQFF. The V call is TRBV7-2, the J call TRBJ2-1; D gene ambiguous. This CDR3 region has 15 residues. Germline values: CDR1 SGHTA, CDR2 FQGNSA. Trimming pared 0 bases from V and 3 bases from J, leaving 9 bases between.

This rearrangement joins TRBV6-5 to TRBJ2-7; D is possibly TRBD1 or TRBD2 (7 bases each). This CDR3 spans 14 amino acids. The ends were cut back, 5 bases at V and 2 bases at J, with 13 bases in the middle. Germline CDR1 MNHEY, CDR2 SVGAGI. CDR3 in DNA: TGTGCCAGCAGTGGGGGGGGACAGACCTACGAGCAGTACTTC. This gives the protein CASSGGGQTYEQYF.

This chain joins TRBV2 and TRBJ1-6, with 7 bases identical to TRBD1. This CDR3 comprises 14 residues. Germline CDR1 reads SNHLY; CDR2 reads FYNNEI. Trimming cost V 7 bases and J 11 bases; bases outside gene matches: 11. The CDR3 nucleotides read TGTGCCAGCATGCCCGAGACAGGGTCCCCACCCCTCCACTTT. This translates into CASMPETGSPPLHF.

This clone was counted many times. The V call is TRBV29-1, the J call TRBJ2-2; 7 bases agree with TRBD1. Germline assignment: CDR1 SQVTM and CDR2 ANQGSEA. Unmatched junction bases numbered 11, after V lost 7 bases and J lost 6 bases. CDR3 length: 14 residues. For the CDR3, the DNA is TGCAGCGCAGAAGACAGGGCCTATGCCGGGGAGCTGTTTTTT. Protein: CSAEDRAYAGELFF.

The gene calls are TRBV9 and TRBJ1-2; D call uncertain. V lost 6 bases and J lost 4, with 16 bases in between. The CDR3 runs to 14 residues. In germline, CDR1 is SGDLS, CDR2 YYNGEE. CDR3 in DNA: TGTGCCAGCAATAGAAACACGGGCCCCTATGGCTACACCTTC. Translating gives CASNRNTGPYGYTF.

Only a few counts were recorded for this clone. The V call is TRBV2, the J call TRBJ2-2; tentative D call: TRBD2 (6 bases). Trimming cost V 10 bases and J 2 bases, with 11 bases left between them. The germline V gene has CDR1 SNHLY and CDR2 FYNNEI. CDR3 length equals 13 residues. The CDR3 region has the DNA TGTGCCACCCGAGGGACTAACACCGGGGAGCTGTTTTTT. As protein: CATRGTNTGELFF.

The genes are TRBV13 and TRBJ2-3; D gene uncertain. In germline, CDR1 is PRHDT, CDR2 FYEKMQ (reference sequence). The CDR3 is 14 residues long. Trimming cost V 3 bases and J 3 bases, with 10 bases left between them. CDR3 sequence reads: CASSFTVKTDTQYF. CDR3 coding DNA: TGTGCCAGCAGCTTCACGGTGAAAACAGATACGCAGTATTTT.

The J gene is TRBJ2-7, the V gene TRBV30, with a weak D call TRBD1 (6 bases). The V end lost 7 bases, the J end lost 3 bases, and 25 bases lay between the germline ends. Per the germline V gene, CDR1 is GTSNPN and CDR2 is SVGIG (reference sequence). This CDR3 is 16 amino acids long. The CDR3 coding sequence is TGTGCCTCCCCGCTACGTAGGATAGGGGGTTTCTACGAGCAGTACGTC. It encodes CASPLRRIGGFYEQYV.

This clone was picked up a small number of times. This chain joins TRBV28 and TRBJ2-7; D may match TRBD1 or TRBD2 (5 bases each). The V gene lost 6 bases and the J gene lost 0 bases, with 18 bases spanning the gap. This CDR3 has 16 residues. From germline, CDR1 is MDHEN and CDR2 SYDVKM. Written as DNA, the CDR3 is TGTGCCAGCAGCCGACCCGGGACGCGGAGCTCCTACGAGCAGTACGTC. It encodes CASSRPGTRSSYEQYV.

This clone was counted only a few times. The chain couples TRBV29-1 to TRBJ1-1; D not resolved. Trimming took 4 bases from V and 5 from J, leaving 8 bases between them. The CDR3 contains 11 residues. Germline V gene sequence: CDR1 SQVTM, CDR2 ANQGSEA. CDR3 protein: CSVGVGTEAFF. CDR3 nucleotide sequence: TGCAGCGTTGGCGTGGGGACTGAAGCTTTCTTT.

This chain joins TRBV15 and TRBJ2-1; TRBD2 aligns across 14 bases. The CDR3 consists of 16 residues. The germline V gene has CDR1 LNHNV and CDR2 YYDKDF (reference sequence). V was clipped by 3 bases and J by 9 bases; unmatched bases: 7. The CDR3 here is CATSRGLAGDFGEQFF. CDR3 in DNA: TGTGCCACCAGCAGGGGACTAGCGGGAGATTTTGGTGAGCAGTTCTTC.

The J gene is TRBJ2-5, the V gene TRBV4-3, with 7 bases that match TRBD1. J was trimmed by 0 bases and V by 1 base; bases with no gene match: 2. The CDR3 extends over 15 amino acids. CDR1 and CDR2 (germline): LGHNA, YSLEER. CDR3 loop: CASSQGDRDQETQYF. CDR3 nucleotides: TGCGCCAGCAGCCAAGGCGACAGGGACCAAGAGACCCAGTACTTC.

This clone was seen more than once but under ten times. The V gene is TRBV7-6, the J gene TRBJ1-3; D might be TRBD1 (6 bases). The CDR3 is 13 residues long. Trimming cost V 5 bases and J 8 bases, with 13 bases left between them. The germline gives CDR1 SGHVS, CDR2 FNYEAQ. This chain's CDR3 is CASSKDSEHTIYF. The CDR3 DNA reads TGTGCCAGCAGCAAGGACAGTGAGCACACCATATATTTT.

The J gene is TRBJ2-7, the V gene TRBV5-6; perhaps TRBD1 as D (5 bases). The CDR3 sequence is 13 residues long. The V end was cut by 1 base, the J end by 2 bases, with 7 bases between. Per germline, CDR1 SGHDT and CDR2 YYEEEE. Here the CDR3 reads CASSLTGTYEQYF. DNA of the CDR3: TGTGCCAGCAGCTTGACAGGCACCTACGAGCAGTACTTC.

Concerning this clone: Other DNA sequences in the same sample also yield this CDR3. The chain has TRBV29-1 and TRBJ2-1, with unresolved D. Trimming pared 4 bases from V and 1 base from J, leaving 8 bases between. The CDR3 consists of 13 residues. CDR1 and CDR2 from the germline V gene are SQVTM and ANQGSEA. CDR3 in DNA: TGCAGCGTTGTTCCGGGTTCCTACAATGAGCAGTTCTTC. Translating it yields CSVVPGSYNEQFF.